Sequencing of this T cell receptor (beta chain) was carried out in a study of blood T cell repertoires in COVID-19. At the level of the study: Specimens from acute and convalescent COVID-19 originated in the United States, Italy and Spain. PBMCs, B-cell-depleted T cells, or T cells were the source of the cDNA or gDNA that made up the material.

Authors' methods: Using reference gene primer amplification, nucleated cell counts were estimated. Measured with immunoSEQ multiplex PCR; TCRdb has only the in-frame clones, and not every one. V and J calls and clone size are copied from that table; D and trimming were computed from the DNA. The sample includes fewer than 350,000 clones, approximately 88% seen only once; the top ten take 1.6%. Trimming left V 1 base short and J 6 bases short, with 15 bases between. The CDR3 covers 15 residues. Germline V CDR1 and CDR2: MGHDK, SYGVNS. Seattle cases were enrolled at active infection and followed longitudinally.

The sample comprised peripheral blood. This clonotype was sampled from a young woman with COVID-19, enrolled during active disease. The V and J genes are TRBV25-1 and TRBJ1-2, with a possible D match to TRBD1 (5 bases). CDR3 amino acids: CASSESAAGWNGYTF. In DNA, the CDR3 is TGTGCCAGCAGTGAATCCGCGGCAGGGTGGAATGGCTACACCTTC.